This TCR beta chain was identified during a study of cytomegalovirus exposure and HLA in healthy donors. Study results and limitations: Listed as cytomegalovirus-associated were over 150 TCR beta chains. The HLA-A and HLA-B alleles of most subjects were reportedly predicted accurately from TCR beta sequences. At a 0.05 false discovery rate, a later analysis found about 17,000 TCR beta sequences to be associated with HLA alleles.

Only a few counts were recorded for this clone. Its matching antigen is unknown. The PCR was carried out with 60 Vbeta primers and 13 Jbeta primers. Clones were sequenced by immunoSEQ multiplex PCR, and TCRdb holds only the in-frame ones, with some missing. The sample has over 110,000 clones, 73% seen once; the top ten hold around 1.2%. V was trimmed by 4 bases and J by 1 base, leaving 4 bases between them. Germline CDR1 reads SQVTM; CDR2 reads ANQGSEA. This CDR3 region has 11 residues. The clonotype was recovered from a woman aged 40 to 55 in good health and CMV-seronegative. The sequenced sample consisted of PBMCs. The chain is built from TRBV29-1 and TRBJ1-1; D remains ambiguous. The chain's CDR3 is CSVARNTEAFF. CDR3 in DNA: TGCAGCGTTGCCCGGAACACTGAAGCTTTCTTT.